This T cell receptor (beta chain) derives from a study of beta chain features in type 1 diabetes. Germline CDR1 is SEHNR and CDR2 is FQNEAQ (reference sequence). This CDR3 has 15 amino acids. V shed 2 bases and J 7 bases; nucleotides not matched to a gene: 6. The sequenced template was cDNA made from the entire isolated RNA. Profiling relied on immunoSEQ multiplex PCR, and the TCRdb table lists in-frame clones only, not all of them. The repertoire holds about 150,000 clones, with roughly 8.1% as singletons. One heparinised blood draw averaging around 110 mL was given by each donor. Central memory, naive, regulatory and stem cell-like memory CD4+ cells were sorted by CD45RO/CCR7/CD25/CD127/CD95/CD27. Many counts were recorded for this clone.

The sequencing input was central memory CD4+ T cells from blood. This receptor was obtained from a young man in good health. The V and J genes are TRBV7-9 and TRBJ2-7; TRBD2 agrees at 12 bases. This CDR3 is CASSLRLAGAGEQYF. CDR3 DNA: TGTGCCAGCAGCTTAAGACTAGCGGGAGCCGGAGAGCAGTACTTC.